These 21 T cell receptor beta chains were all obtained from the same sample, sequenced in a study of cytomegalovirus exposure and HLA in healthy donors. Primers included in the PCR were 60 Vbeta and 13 Jbeta primers. The assay was immunoSEQ multiplex PCR, and TCRdb's table has in-frame clones only and misses some. The repertoire holds 90,000 to 150,000 clones, with 55% to 65% as singletons. The source material was PBMCs. The receptors come from a middle-aged man in good health and CMV-seropositive.

The chain combines TRBV6-1 with TRBJ1-1; TRBD1 is a possible D gene (6 bases). The CDR3 has 14 residues. CDR1 and CDR2 (germline): MNHNS, SASEGT. Trimming pared 8 bases from V and 5 bases from J, leaving 18 bases between. CDR3 residues: CASDYGQLGTEAFF. DNA of the CDR3: TGTGCCAGCGACTATGGACAGCTCGGTACTGAAGCTTTCTTT.

V gene TRBV29-1 combines with J gene TRBJ2-1, with 8 bases that match TRBD2. The V and J ends lost 3 bases and 0 bases, in that order; junction bases with no gene match: 4. The CDR3 is 15 residues long. Per germline, CDR1 SQVTM and CDR2 ANQGSEA. CDR3 DNA sequence: TGCAGCGTTGACTGGCGGGGGGCCTCCTACAATGAGCAGTTCTTC. Residues: CSVDWRGASYNEQFF.

The chain is built from TRBV2 and TRBJ1-1, with 7 nucleotides matching TRBD1. CDR1 and CDR2 (germline): SNHLY, FYNNEI. The trim removed 6 bases at V and 7 bases at J, leaving 11 bases unmatched. This CDR3 region has 14 residues. CDR3 bases: TGTGCCAGCAGGGGGGACTCAGCAGGGGGTGAAGCTTTCTTT. This encodes CASRGDSAGGEAFF.

This clone was recorded a few times. The CDR3 protein is CASSPRVYSDTQYF. CDR3 DNA sequence: TGTGCCAGCAGCCCCCGAGTATATTCTGATACGCAGTATTTT. The V call is TRBV11-2, the J call TRBJ2-3; D is undetermined. The CDR3 spans 14 residues. The ends were cut back, 5 bases at V and 6 bases at J, with 15 bases in the middle. The germline V gene has CDR1 SGHAT and CDR2 FQNNGV.

The chain joins TRBV6-5 to TRBJ2-7, with 8 bases fitting TRBD2. The ends lost 7 bases at V and 4 bases at J; junction bases unmatched: 9. CDR1 is MNHEY, CDR2 SVGAGI, per germline. CDR3 size: 14 residues. CDR3 region: CASTHGSGAYEQYF. The CDR3 DNA reads TGTGCCAGCACCCACGGTAGCGGGGCATACGAGCAGTACTTC.

J is TRBJ2-1 and V is TRBV9; 9 bases are shared with TRBD2. Germline CDR1 is SGDLS and CDR2 is YYNGEE. The CDR3 totals 16 residues. The V and J ends lost 0 bases and 6 bases, in that order; junction bases with no gene match: 7. CDR3 sequence (DNA): TGTGCCAGCAGCGTAGAGCCTCCGGGACTAGCCAATGAGCAGTTCTTC. This encodes CASSVEPPGLANEQFF.

The CDR3 DNA follows: TGCAGCGTTGAAGATCCAGGGGGACAGGGCTATGAGCAGTTCTTC. It codes for CSVEDPGGQGYEQFF. The genes are TRBV29-1 and TRBJ2-1, with TRBD1 identical over 9 bases. CDR1 SQVTM and CDR2 ANQGSEA come from the germline V gene. The CDR3 has 15 residues. The V segment lost 0 bases and the J segment 8 bases; nucleotides outside the gene matches: 8.

The sample holds a few counts of this clone. The genes are TRBV29-1 and TRBJ2-2; TRBD1 matches 7 bases. J gave up 16 bases and V 5 bases, and 10 bases lay outside the gene matches. This CDR3 has 11 residues. CDR1 and CDR2 from the germline V gene are SQVTM and ANQGSEA. The DNA of the CDR3 is TGCAGCGTTTCTGACAGGGCCAGAGAGTTTTTT. Its translation is CSVSDRAREFF.

The chain joins TRBV4-1 to TRBJ2-1; D possibly corresponds to TRBD1 (6 bases). CDR3 length: 16 residues. From germline, CDR1 is MGHRA and CDR2 YSYEKL. Trimming took 5 bases from V and 10 from J, leaving 24 bases between them. The CDR3 protein is CASSSHSLTQGSEQFF. In DNA, the CDR3 is TGCGCCAGCAGCTCCCACAGCCTTACACAGGGCAGCGAGCAGTTCTTC.

The chain links TRBV18 to TRBJ2-7, with TRBD2 as a possible D gene (5 bases). Germline values: CDR1 KGHSH, CDR2 LQKENI. This CDR3 contains 16 residues. V lost 3 bases, J lost 3 bases, and 18 bases lay in between. The CDR3 region has the DNA TGTGCCAGCTCACCGAATCAGCGGCCCCATGGCTACGAGCAGTACTTC. Residues: CASSPNQRPHGYEQYF. Variable domain in full (rest from reference TRBV18 and TRBJ2-7): NAGVMQNPRHLVRRRGQEARLRCSPMKGHSHVYWYRQLPEEGLKFMVYLQKENIIDESGMPKERFSAEFPKEGPSILRIQQVVRGDSAAYFCASSPNQRPHGYEQYFGPGTRLTVT.

This chain uses TRBV11-1 with TRBJ2-3; D gene uncertain. There are 13 residues in the CDR3. V was pared by 7 bases and J by 1 base, with 9 bases between. Germline values: CDR1 SGHAT, CDR2 FQDESV (reference sequence). Here the CDR3 DNA reads TGTGCCAGCATCCTAACAGGCACAGATACGCAGTATTTT. It encodes CASILTGTDTQYF.

The gene calls are TRBV5-6 and TRBJ1-6; possibly TRBD1 for D (6 bases). CDR1 and CDR2 (germline): SGHDT, YYEEEE. The ends were cut back, 4 bases at V and 3 bases at J, with 14 bases in the middle. The CDR3 spans 16 residues. CDR3 in DNA: TGTGCCAGCAGCAGAGGGTACAGGGACTATAATTCACCCCTCCACTTT. This translates into CASSRGYRDYNSPLHF.

The chain couples TRBV4-1 to TRBJ1-5, with 11 positions matching TRBD1. Trimming at V came to 3 bases and at J to 4 bases, leaving 2 bases not matched to a gene. CDR3 length equals 15 residues. CDR1 is MGHRA, CDR2 YSYEKL, per germline. This CDR3 reads CASSQGQGGNQPQHF. The CDR3, as DNA: TGCGCCAGCAGCCAGGGACAGGGGGGGAATCAGCCCCAGCATTTT.

The V gene is TRBV5-1, the J gene TRBJ2-5; 8 positions match TRBD2. J lost 2 bases, V lost 0 bases, and 3 bases had no gene match. Germline CDR1 SGHRS, CDR2 YFSETQ. The CDR3 length is 15 residues. CDR3 sequence: CASSLAASGQETQYF. DNA for the CDR3: TGCGCCAGCAGCTTGGCGGCTAGCGGGCAAGAGACCCAGTACTTC.

This rearrangement joins TRBV5-1 to TRBJ1-2; 7 bases are a match to TRBD1. V dropped 4 bases and J dropped 5; count of bases not matched to a gene: 8. From germline, CDR1 is SGHRS and CDR2 YFSETQ. CDR3 length equals 14 residues. The CDR3 loop reads CASSIEIQGYGYTF. CDR3 nucleotide sequence: TGCGCCAGCAGCATTGAAATACAGGGGTATGGCTACACCTTC.

The chain couples TRBV6-6 to TRBJ2-7, with a weak D call TRBD1 (5 bases). This CDR3 contains 16 residues. Between the trimmed V and J ends, which lost 5 bases and 0 bases, there was a span of 17 bases. Germline loops: CDR1 MNHNY, CDR2 SVGAGI (reference sequence). DNA for the CDR3: TGTGCCAGCAGTAACCAGGACACTGCGAGCTCCTACGAGCAGTACTTC. Protein: CASSNQDTASSYEQYF.

This chain links TRBV15 with TRBJ2-5; 9 positions match TRBD1. Trimming cost V 3 bases and J 7 bases; bases outside gene matches: 6. CDR3 length: 14 amino acids. Germline V CDR1 and CDR2: LNHNV, YYDKDF (reference sequence). The CDR3, as DNA: TGTGCCACCAGCAGGGGACAGGGCACCGGGACCCAGTACTTC. This translates into CATSRGQGTGTQYF.

This clone was seen a few times. The chain is built from TRBV2 and TRBJ2-7, with 7 bases identical to TRBD2. V shed 7 bases, J shed 3 bases, and the junction held 9 bases outside the gene matches. The length of the CDR3 is 14 residues. Germline V CDR1 and CDR2: SNHLY, FYNNEI. CDR3 coding DNA: TGTGCCAGCAAATTGAGCGGGACGAGCTACGAGCAGTACTTC. Its protein product is CASKLSGTSYEQYF.

This clone has a handful of counts. This chain uses TRBV7-8 with TRBJ2-2, with 9 bases matching TRBD1. The CDR3 runs to 15 residues. The V gene's germline CDR1 is SGHVS and CDR2 FQNEAQ. The trim removed 7 bases at V and 7 bases at J, leaving 10 bases unmatched. CDR3 amino acids: CASTLGGTGLGELFF. The CDR3 DNA reads TGTGCCAGCACCCTAGGGGGGACAGGGCTCGGGGAGCTGTTTTTT.

The J gene is TRBJ2-1, the V gene TRBV5-1, with 9 bases identical to TRBD2. The CDR3 runs 15 residues. Germline V CDR1 and CDR2: SGHRS, YFSETQ. The J segment lost 8 bases and the V segment lost 5 bases, leaving 11 bases of the junction unmatched. CDR3 loop: CASRVGTSFRHEQFF. CDR3 DNA sequence: TGCGCCAGCAGAGTAGGGACTAGCTTTCGCCATGAGCAGTTCTTC.

V gene TRBV12-5 combines with J gene TRBJ2-2, with D perhaps matching TRBD1 (6 bases). The V gene lost 3 bases and the J gene lost 4 bases, with 6 bases spanning the gap. CDR1 is LGHNT and CDR2 is FRNRAP in the germline V gene. The CDR3 has 13 residues. The CDR3 DNA sequence: TGTGCTAGTGGTTTAGGGGGCACCGGGGAGCTGTTTTTT. Its protein is CASGLGGTGELFF.